This passage covers 30 T cell receptor beta chains from one sample sequenced in a study of T cell responses to AZD1222 COVID-19 vaccine. Measured with immunoSEQ multiplex PCR; TCRdb has only the in-frame clones, and not every one. Of 100,000 to 150,000 clones listed, more than 85% were seen once; the top ten hold roughly 3.1%. The sample was peripheral blood, taken 28 days after the second AZD1222 dose. The receptor set was obtained from an adult who received the AZD1222 COVID-19 vaccine.

The V and J genes are TRBV7-3 and TRBJ1-1; tentatively, D is TRBD1 (5 bases). Trimming left V 5 bases short and J 1 base short, with 8 bases between. In germline, CDR1 is SGHTA, CDR2 FQGTGA. This CDR3 contains 13 residues. CDR3 DNA: TGTGCCAGCAGCCCCCAGGGGAACACTGAAGCTTTCTTT. Protein product: CASSPQGNTEAFF.

The chain joins TRBV7-6 to TRBJ2-7, with 11 positions matching TRBD2. The germline CDR1 and CDR2 sequences are SGHVS and FNYEAQ. The CDR3 contains 16 residues. The J segment lost 0 bases and the V segment lost 5 bases, leaving 6 bases of the junction unmatched. CDR3 region: CASSKGLAETSYEQYF. DNA for the CDR3: TGTGCCAGCAGCAAGGGACTAGCGGAAACCTCCTACGAGCAGTACTTC. The entire variable domain, with the rest obtained from reference TRBV7-6 and TRBJ2-7, is as follows: GAGVSQSPRYKVTKRGQDVALRCDPISGHVSLYWYRQALGQGPEFLTYFNYEAQQDKSGLPNDRFSAERPEGSISTLTIQRTEQRDSAMYRCASSKGLAETSYEQYFGPGTRLTVT.

This chain links TRBV20-1 with TRBJ1-2; no definite D call. The CDR3 extends over 11 amino acids. The germline CDR1 and CDR2 sequences are DFQATT and SNEGSKA (reference sequence). The V and J ends lost 1 base and 6 bases respectively, with 6 bases between them. The CDR3 sequence: CSARGGDGYTF. The CDR3 DNA sequence: TGCAGTGCTAGAGGCGGGGATGGCTACACCTTC.

This clone has a single count. V gene TRBV2 combines with J gene TRBJ2-1; tentative D call: TRBD2 (5 bases). The V gene lost 4 bases and the J gene lost 0 bases, with 10 bases spanning the gap. Germline V gives CDR1 SNHLY, CDR2 FYNNEI. This CDR3 comprises 15 residues. Here the CDR3 reads CASSVWTPSYNEQFF. Here the CDR3 DNA reads TGTGCCAGCAGTGTGTGGACTCCCTCCTACAATGAGCAGTTCTTC.

This chain links TRBV10-2 with TRBJ2-5; the D gene is possibly TRBD2 (6 bases). The CDR3 totals 15 residues. Trimming removed 6 bases from V and 1 base from J, with 15 bases in between. From germline, CDR1 is WSHSY and CDR2 SAAADI. Here the CDR3 DNA reads TGCGCCAGCAGGGGGTGGGGCGGGGCCCAAGAGACCCAGTACTTC. The encoded protein is CASRGWGGAQETQYF.

The chain has TRBV6-5 and TRBJ1-5, with a weak D call TRBD1 (5 bases). Trimming left V 0 bases short and J 5 bases short, with 11 bases between. The CDR3 totals 15 residues. Germline V lookup: CDR1 MNHEY, CDR2 SVGAGI. In nucleotides, the CDR3 is TGTGCCAGCAGTTACTCGGGCAGGGCAGATCAGCCCCAGCATTTT. It encodes CASSYSGRADQPQHF.

The V and J genes are TRBV5-1 and TRBJ1-2; possibly TRBD1 for D (6 bases). CDR1 and CDR2 from the germline V gene are SGHRS and YFSETQ. The CDR3 length is 12 residues. V gave up 0 bases and J gave up 10 bases, with 10 bases separating them. This chain's CDR3 is CASSLGQDDYTF. The CDR3, as DNA: TGCGCCAGCAGCTTGGGACAGGACGACTACACCTTC.

This clone is termed medium-sized (0.01 to 0.1%). J is TRBJ2-7 and V is TRBV27; 7 bases map to TRBD1. J was trimmed by 4 bases and V by 10 bases; bases with no gene match: 13. Germline V gives CDR1 MNHEY, CDR2 SMNVEV (reference sequence). CDR3 size: 14 residues. The chain's CDR3 is CATSSWTGPYEQYF. The CDR3 DNA sequence: TGTGCCACCTCCTCCTGGACAGGACCTTACGAGCAGTACTTC.

The rearrangement uses TRBV27 and TRBJ2-1, with D perhaps matching TRBD2 (5 bases). The V gene lost 4 bases and the J gene lost 15 bases, with 16 bases spanning the gap. The CDR3 length is 12 residues. From germline, CDR1 is MNHEY and CDR2 SMNVEV (reference sequence). The CDR3 region is CASSSRTGKMFF. The CDR3 nucleotides are TGTGCCAGCAGTTCCCGGACGGGAAAGATGTTCTTC.

This chain joins TRBV6-5 and TRBJ1-3, with 9 bases identical to TRBD1. The CDR3 is 15 residues long. Per the germline V gene, CDR1 is MNHEY and CDR2 is SVGAGI. J was trimmed by 4 bases and V by 5 bases; bases with no gene match: 6. CDR3 sequence reads: CASSRTGTGGNTIYF. The CDR3 bases are TGTGCCAGCAGTCGAACCGGGACAGGGGGAAACACCATATATTTT.

This clone occurred a few times. The chain joins TRBV2 to TRBJ2-3, with 8 nucleotides matching TRBD2. The CDR3 runs 16 residues. V lost 7 bases to trimming and J lost 0 bases; unmatched junction nucleotides: 9. Germline-derived CDR1 and CDR2 are SNHLY and FYNNEI. CDR3 amino acids: CASNGLAYPSTDTQYF. The CDR3 DNA sequence: TGTGCCAGCAATGGACTAGCCTATCCTAGCACAGATACGCAGTATTTT.

This CDR3 reads CASSYRALTSGSTDTQYF. CDR3 bases: TGTGCCAGCAGCTACAGGGCCCTGACTAGCGGTAGCACAGATACGCAGTATTTT. J is TRBJ2-3 and V is TRBV11-2; 9 bases map to TRBD2. From germline, CDR1 is SGHAT and CDR2 FQNNGV. Unmatched junction bases numbered 11, after V lost 4 bases and J lost 0 bases. This CDR3 comprises 18 residues. Complete variable domain (other parts from reference TRBV11-2 and TRBJ2-3): EAGVAQSPRYKIIEKRQSVAFWCNPISGHATLYWYQQILGQGPKLLIQFQNNGVVDDSQLPKDRFSAERLKGVDSTLKIQPAKLEDSAVYLCASSYRALTSGSTDTQYFGPGTRLTVL.

The chain employs TRBV28 and TRBJ1-4; D possibly corresponds to TRBD1 (5 bases). Per the germline V gene, CDR1 is MDHEN and CDR2 is SYDVKM. The CDR3 covers 13 residues. Trimming took 8 bases from V and 0 from J, leaving 7 bases between them. CDR3 in amino acids: CASGTATNEKLFF. The CDR3 nucleotides are TGTGCCAGCGGGACCGCAACTAATGAAAAACTGTTTTTT.

In its sample, this clone was seen once. The same CDR3 arises from other DNA sequences in this sample as well. The V gene is TRBV21-1, the J gene TRBJ1-5. TRBV21-1 is reported as a pseudogene. This CDR3 has 16 residues. The CDR3 sequence is CASSKDRDVSNQPQHF. The CDR3 DNA sequence: TGCGCCAGCAGCAAAGACCGAGATGTTAGCAATCAGCCCCAGCATTTT.

This chain uses TRBV19 with TRBJ2-2; D remains ambiguous. Germline CDR1 reads LNHDA; CDR2 reads SQIVND (reference sequence). V lost 6 bases to trimming and J lost 5 bases, with 4 bases between them. There are 11 residues in the CDR3. The CDR3 here is CASRTTGELFF. In nucleotides, the CDR3 is TGTGCCAGTAGAACGACCGGGGAGCTGTTTTTT.

This chain links TRBV11-2 with TRBJ2-4, with 13 positions matching TRBD2. Germline CDR1 and CDR2: SGHAT and FQNNGV. The CDR3 has 17 residues. V dropped 5 bases and J dropped 4; count of bases not matched to a gene: 8. CDR3 protein: CASSIWTSGGEKNIQYF. The DNA of the CDR3 is TGTGCCAGCAGCATATGGACTAGCGGGGGAGAAAAAAACATTCAGTACTTC. Variable domain in full (rest from reference TRBV11-2 and TRBJ2-4): EAGVAQSPRYKIIEKRQSVAFWCNPISGHATLYWYQQILGQGPKLLIQFQNNGVVDDSQLPKDRFSAERLKGVDSTLKIQPAKLEDSAVYLCASSIWTSGGEKNIQYFGAGTRLSVL.

The rearrangement uses TRBV28 and TRBJ2-3, with D possibly TRBD2 on 6 matching bases. CDR3 size: 14 residues. The V gene's germline CDR1 is MDHEN and CDR2 SYDVKM. The V end was cut by 2 bases, the J end by 5 bases, with 11 bases between. This CDR3 is CASSLGGVGDTQYF. The DNA of the CDR3 is TGTGCCAGCAGTTTAGGAGGGGTAGGAGATACGCAGTATTTT.

The chain is built from TRBV5-1 and TRBJ1-5, with D perhaps TRBD1 (5 bases). Germline V CDR1 and CDR2: SGHRS, YFSETQ. This CDR3 has 15 amino acids. V was clipped by 0 bases and J by 7 bases, with 14 bases between them. As DNA, the CDR3 is TGCGCCAGCAGCTTGGGGTCAGGGATGGGGCAGCCCCAGCATTTT. Its protein product is CASSLGSGMGQPQHF.

J is TRBJ2-7 and V is TRBV29-1, with TRBD1 identical over 7 bases. V lost 5 bases to trimming and J lost 3 bases; unmatched junction nucleotides: 7. Germline assignment: CDR1 SQVTM and CDR2 ANQGSEA. The CDR3 consists of 13 residues. CDR3 sequence (DNA): TGCAGCGTTCGACAGGGTTATGGCTACGAGCAGTACTTC. It yields the protein CSVRQGYGYEQYF.

V usage is TRBV27 and J usage is TRBJ2-7, with 7 bases identical to TRBD1. V lost 5 bases and J lost 4; bases outside the gene matches: 11. The CDR3 consists of 15 residues. CDR1 and CDR2 (germline): MNHEY, SMNVEV (reference sequence). CDR3: CASSTQGVKRYEQYF. The CDR3 DNA sequence: TGTGCCAGCAGTACTCAGGGGGTAAAGAGGTACGAGCAGTACTTC.

This sequence joins TRBV19 and TRBJ2-1; TRBD1 is a possible D gene (6 bases). The V gene's germline CDR1 is LNHDA and CDR2 SQIVND (reference sequence). The CDR3 sequence is 15 residues long. Trimming shortened V by 7 bases and J by 2 bases, and 15 bases separated the two germline ends. Here the CDR3 reads CASMPQGHTYNEQFF. CDR3 nucleotides: TGTGCCAGTATGCCCCAGGGACACACCTACAATGAGCAGTTCTTC. Complete variable domain (other parts from reference TRBV19 and TRBJ2-1): DGGITQSPKYLFRKEGQNVTLSCEQNLNHDAMYWYRQDPGQGLRLIYYSQIVNDFQKGDIAEGYSVSREKKESFPLTVTSAQKNPTAFYLCASMPQGHTYNEQFFGPGTRLTVL.

This clone has only one observation. The V gene is TRBV28, the J gene TRBJ2-7, with D hard to call. CDR1 MDHEN and CDR2 SYDVKM come from the germline V gene. The CDR3 extends over 13 amino acids. The V end was cut by 5 bases, the J end by 5 bases, with 13 bases between. In DNA, the CDR3 is TGTGCCAGCAGTCCCCCGAGTAGGAACGAGCAGTACTTC. Translated: CASSPPSRNEQYF.

This rearrangement joins TRBV28 to TRBJ1-6; tentative D call: TRBD1 (5 bases). Trimming took 3 bases from V and 7 from J, leaving 13 bases between them. The CDR3 spans 15 residues. CDR1 MDHEN and CDR2 SYDVKM come from the germline V gene. The CDR3 reads CASSLSTGMNSPLHF. The CDR3 DNA sequence: TGTGCCAGCAGTTTGAGCACAGGCATGAATTCACCCCTCCACTTT.

J is TRBJ1-2 and V is TRBV6-4, with D unresolved. This CDR3 has 15 residues. V lost 0 bases and J 4 bases, leaving 12 bases between the germline ends. Looked up from germline, CDR1 is MRHNA and CDR2 is SNTAGT. As DNA, the CDR3 is TGTGCCAGCAGTGACTCGGGTGAAGGGCCCTATGGCTACACCTTC. It is translated as CASSDSGEGPYGYTF.

This chain joins TRBV19 and TRBJ2-6, with 11 bases matching TRBD1. V shed 4 bases, J shed 1 base, and the junction held 6 bases outside the gene matches. Germline V gene lookup returns CDR1 LNHDA and CDR2 SQIVND (reference sequence). CDR3 length equals 18 residues. The CDR3 DNA follows: TGTGCCAGTAGTACCTACGGGACAGGGGGTTCTGGGGCCAACGTCCTGACTTTC. It specifies CASSTYGTGGSGANVLTF. Full variable domain (missing parts from reference TRBV19 and TRBJ2-6): DGGITQSPKYLFRKEGQNVTLSCEQNLNHDAMYWYRQDPGQGLRLIYYSQIVNDFQKGDIAEGYSVSREKKESFPLTVTSAQKNPTAFYLCASSTYGTGGSGANVLTFGAGSRLTVL.

This sequence joins TRBV7-9 and TRBJ1-5; 7 bases are shared with TRBD1. Germline V gene data show CDR1 as SEHNR and CDR2 as FQNEAQ (reference sequence). V lost 4 bases to trimming and J lost 8 bases; unmatched junction nucleotides: 14. There are 16 residues in the CDR3. In nucleotides, the CDR3 is TGTGCCAGCAGCTCAACCTACCCGGGACAGAGGGAGCCCCAGCATTTT. Translation: CASSSTYPGQREPQHF.

The chain links TRBV9 to TRBJ2-2, with TRBD1 matching 8 bases. The CDR3 spans 21 residues. Germline trimming cut 4 bases from V and 0 bases from J; bases unmatched to any gene: 20. Germline CDR1 reads SGDLS; CDR2 reads YYNGEE. For the CDR3, the DNA is TGTGCCAGCAGCCCTTATTCCGGACGGACAGGGTCCCAAACGAACACCGGGGAGCTGTTTTTT. Protein: CASSPYSGRTGSQTNTGELFF.

A few counts support this clone. J is TRBJ2-7 and V is TRBV7-2; no clear D gene. The CDR3 spans 14 residues. V lost 5 bases and J 6 bases, leaving 17 bases between the germline ends. CDR1 and CDR2 (germline): SGHTA, FQGNSA. This CDR3 is CASSRSRDLGEQYF. CDR3 bases: TGTGCCAGCAGCCGTTCTAGGGATTTAGGCGAGCAGTACTTC.

This rearrangement joins TRBV27 to TRBJ2-7; 11 bases fit TRBD2. Germline lookup yields CDR1 MNHEY and CDR2 SMNVEV (reference sequence). The CDR3 covers 14 residues. Unmatched junction bases numbered 3, after V lost 5 bases and J lost 3 bases. The CDR3 DNA is TGTGCCAGCAGTGGGACTAGCGGTAACTACGAGCAGTACTTC. This encodes CASSGTSGNYEQYF.

The chain has TRBV6-6 and TRBJ1-1; TRBD1 might be the D (5 bases). CDR1 and CDR2 (germline): MNHNY, SVGAGI (reference sequence). V dropped 6 bases and J dropped 3 bases, with 20 bases sitting between them. This CDR3 is built from 16 residues. The CDR3 coding sequence is TGTGCCAGCAGGAGTCAGGGAGGATGGGAAGACACTGAAGCTTTCTTT. This codes for CASRSQGGWEDTEAFF.